The text below deals with one T cell receptor beta chain. Its target is not known. The CDR3 consists of 16 residues. CDR1 and CDR2 (germline): WSHSY, SAAADI. The trim removed 5 bases at V and 2 bases at J, leaving 6 bases unmatched. This sample stems from a study of cytomegalovirus exposure and HLA in healthy donors. Whole-study findings and limits: HLA allele associations emerged for 16,951 TCR beta sequences in a later analysis, at 0.05 false discovery rate. The study labeled 170 or so TCR beta chains cytomegalovirus-associated. Accurate HLA-A and HLA-B prediction from TCR beta sequences was reported for most subjects. The availability of immune exposure information extended only to CMV serostatus.

The PCR was carried out with 60 Vbeta primers and 13 Jbeta primers. Repertoires were generated with immunoSEQ multiplex PCR, while TCRdb's copy carries only in-frame clones and drops some. Its table lists around 200,000 clones. The clonotype was recovered from a woman under 30 in good health and CMV-seropositive. Input material: PBMCs. V usage is TRBV10-2 and J usage is TRBJ2-5, with TRBD2 matching 12 bases. The CDR3 loop reads CASSRLAGDTQETQYF. The CDR3 DNA is TGCGCCAGCAGTCGACTAGCGGGGGACACTCAAGAGACCCAGTACTTC.